Listed here are 4 T cell receptor beta chains from one sample, sequenced in a study of Ad26.COV2.S vaccination and SARS-CoV-2 variants. Using immunoSEQ multiplex PCR, the repertoire was profiled, and TCRdb retains in-frame clones only, with some absent. Of about 350,000 clones detected, around 90% appear once; the ten largest clones hold 3.9%. Sequences were derived from peripheral blood, sampled after recovery from COVID-19. The origin of the receptors is a human donor who had recovered from COVID-19.

This chain uses TRBV2 with TRBJ1-6; unclear D gene. The CDR3 covers 15 residues. The V and J ends lost 4 bases and 1 base respectively, with 8 bases between them. Germline CDR1 and CDR2: SNHLY and FYNNEI. The CDR3 DNA is TGTGCCAGCAGTGGATGGAATTCCTATAATTCACCCCTCCACTTT. This translates into CASSGWNSYNSPLHF.

In this sample, this clone turned up a few times. The chain employs TRBV6-5 and TRBJ1-2, with 9 bases that match TRBD1. CDR1 and CDR2 (germline): MNHEY, SVGAGI. There are 14 residues in the CDR3. J was trimmed by 6 bases and V by 7 bases; bases with no gene match: 9. CDR3 in amino acids: CASNRQGGRDGYTF. In DNA form, the CDR3 reads TGTGCCAGCAATAGACAGGGGGGTCGCGATGGCTACACCTTC.

The chain joins TRBV11-3 to TRBJ2-3; D not certain. The V and J ends lost 3 bases and 3 bases respectively, with 7 bases between them. The CDR3 length is 13 residues. Germline V gene data show CDR1 as SGHNT and CDR2 as YENEEA. The CDR3 reads CASSLHPTDTQYF. CDR3 coding DNA: TGTGCCAGCAGCTTGCACCCAACAGATACGCAGTATTTT.

The count of this clone is one. The chain is built from TRBV11-3 and TRBJ2-1, with TRBD1 as a possible D gene (6 bases). V was trimmed by 1 base and J by 4 bases, leaving 11 bases between them. Germline V gene sequence: CDR1 SGHNT, CDR2 YENEEA. The CDR3 is 15 residues long. The CDR3 nucleotides read TGTGCCAGCAGCTTAGCGGGCAGGGGTTACAATGAGCAGTTCTTC. This gives the protein CASSLAGRGYNEQFF.